These 23 T cell receptor beta chains came from one sample sequenced in a study of regulatory T cells in long-lasting Graves disease. Time point of the sample: persistent/refractory GD, antithyroid drugs over 5 years with positive TRAb. With RNA extracted from PBMCs as input, the TCR library was made. To make TCR beta libraries, researchers used iRepertoire HTBI primers and Arm-PCR of CDR3 regions. From the multiplex PCR reads, TCRdb called clonotypes with MiXCR, one entry per CDR3 protein. The repertoire has more than 300,000 distinct CDR3 sequences, roughly 25% of them found once; the top ten carry less than 30%. Source: peripheral blood mononuclear cells (PBMCs), taken when the disease was refractory, from a patient treated with antithyroid drugs. The receptors shown here come from a middle-aged woman with Graves disease.

CDR3 residues: CSARLSQWVIKNIQYF. The CDR3 DNA reads as TGCAGTGCTAGGCTATCACAGTGGGTGATCAAAAACATTCAGTACTTC. This chain connects TRBV20-1 to TRBJ2-4; D remains ambiguous. Germline V lookup: CDR1 DFQATT, CDR2 SNEGSKA (reference sequence). The CDR3 loop spans 16 amino acids. The V end lost 3 bases, the J end lost 3 bases, and 18 bases lay between the germline ends.

This clonotype was observed a few times. This chain's CDR3 is CASSLGPSPNYNEQFF. The CDR3, as DNA: TGTGCCAGCAGCTTAGGTCCCAGTCCGAACTACAATGAGCAGTTCTTC. The rearrangement joins TRBV7-3 to TRBJ2-1; no clear D gene. Deletions cut 2 bases from V and 3 bases from J, with 14 bases between. This CDR3 comprises 16 residues. The V gene's germline CDR1 is SGHTA and CDR2 FQGTGA.

The table lists this clonotype with many counts. The gene calls are TRBV2 and TRBJ1-1, with a tentative D call TRBD1 (6 bases). Germline assignment: CDR1 SNHLY and CDR2 FYNNEI. This CDR3 has 14 residues. The V gene lost 6 bases and the J gene lost 1 base, with 12 bases spanning the gap. CDR3 sequence: CASSADRKNTEAFF. The CDR3 region has the DNA TGTGCCAGCAGCGCCGACAGGAAGAACACTGAAGCTTTCTTT. Using reference TRBV2 and TRBJ1-1 for the parts outside the CDR3, the full variable domain is EPEVTQTPSHQVTQMGQEVILRCVPISNHLYFYWYRQILGQKVEFLVSFYNNEISEKSEIFDDQFSVERPDGSNFTLKIRSTKLEDSAMYFCASSADRKNTEAFFGQGTRLTVV.

This clonotype was recorded at least ten times. The CDR3 here is CASTDRGGNTIYF. The CDR3 DNA reads as TGTGCCAGCACCGACAGGGGTGGAAACACCATATATTTT. The rearrangement joins TRBV12-3 or TRBV12-4 to TRBJ1-3; 8 bases map to TRBD1. V shed 7 bases and J 3 bases; nucleotides not matched to a gene: 2. This CDR3 contains 13 residues.

This clonotype was seen repeatedly, ten times or more. V usage is TRBV6-1 and J usage is TRBJ1-2, with 12 bases lining up with TRBD1. CDR1 and CDR2 (germline): MNHNS, SASEGT. V was clipped by 3 bases and J by 8 bases; unmatched bases: 10. The CDR3 runs to 16 residues. This chain's CDR3 is CASSDDPGQGARGYTF. In nucleotides, the CDR3 is TGTGCCAGCAGTGATGATCCGGGACAGGGGGCGCGGGGCTACACCTTC.

This clonotype was seen repeatedly, ten times or more. The chain carries TRBV28 and TRBJ1-1; 9 bases map to TRBD1. V shed 7 bases, J shed 11 bases, and the junction held 14 bases outside the gene matches. CDR1 is MDHEN and CDR2 is SYDVKM in the germline V gene. The CDR3 consists of 14 residues. The CDR3 DNA reads as TGTGCCAGCATCATGGACAGGGGCCGTCTCCGGGCTTTCTTT. Protein product: CASIMDRGRLRAFF.

This clonotype was seen many times. This rearrangement joins TRBV7-2 to TRBJ2-7; 10 bases agree with TRBD2. Germline CDR1 reads SGHTA; CDR2 reads FQGNSA. CDR3 length equals 14 residues. After removal of 3 bases from V and 4 bases from J, the junction contained 3 bases not matched to a gene. The CDR3 DNA reads TGTGCCAGCAGCTTGGCTAGCGGGAGTTACGAGCAGTACTTC. Translation gives CASSLASGSYEQYF.

This clonotype was observed a handful of times. V usage is TRBV30 and J usage is TRBJ1-1; perhaps TRBD1 as D (5 bases). The V gene's germline CDR1 is GTSNPN and CDR2 SVGIG (reference sequence). This CDR3 has 14 residues. Trimming pared 4 bases from V and 1 base from J, leaving 13 bases between. In nucleotides, the CDR3 is TGTGCCTGGAATGACCAGGGTACGAACACTGAAGCTTTCTTT. Amino acids: CAWNDQGTNTEAFF.

Of note for this clonotype: In this CDR3 the conserved last residue, phenylalanine or tryptophan, is missing, so a read error is likely. The V and J genes are TRBV20-1 and TRBJ1-1, with unresolved D. V lost 4 bases, J lost 3 bases, and 9 bases lay in between. Germline-derived CDR1 and CDR2 are DFQATT and SNEGSKA (reference sequence). The CDR3 has 12 residues. The CDR3 nucleotides read TGCAGTGCTAAGAGGGTTTACACTGAAGCTTTCTCT. Translated: CSAKRVYTEAFS.

The chain combines TRBV5-5 with TRBJ1-5; maybe TRBD1 (5 bases). V dropped 0 bases and J dropped 2 bases, with 12 bases sitting between them. CDR3 length equals 16 residues. Germline lookup yields CDR1 SGHKS and CDR2 YYEKEE (reference sequence). The CDR3 DNA follows: TGTGCCAGCAGCTTGGCCGGACAAATGGGCAATCAGCCCCAGCATTTT. Translated, it gives CASSLAGQMGNQPQHF. The whole variable domain, remainder taken from reference TRBV5-5 and TRBJ1-5, is DAGVTQSPTHLIKTRGQQVTLRCSPISGHKSVSWYQQVLGQGPQFIFQYYEKEERGRGNFPDRFSARQFPNYSSELNVNALLLGDSALYLCASSLAGQMGNQPQHFGDGTRLSIL.

This clonotype occurred many times. CDR3 sequence reads: CASSIGTGGNQPQHF. CDR3 DNA: TGTGCCAGCAGTATCGGGACAGGGGGCAATCAGCCCCAGCATTTT. The V gene is TRBV28, the J gene TRBJ1-5; 10 nucleotides align to TRBD1. Germline trimming cut 5 bases from V and 2 bases from J; bases unmatched to any gene: 3. CDR3 length equals 15 residues. CDR1 and CDR2 (germline): MDHEN, SYDVKM.

The chain links TRBV7-9 to TRBJ2-4; TRBD2 matches at 7 bases. The J segment lost 10 bases and the V segment lost 2 bases, leaving 5 bases of the junction unmatched. This CDR3 region has 13 residues. CDR1 is SEHNR and CDR2 is FQNEAQ in the germline V gene (reference sequence). The CDR3 nucleotides read TGTGCCAGCAGCTTACAAAGGCGGGGGATTCAGTACTTC. It specifies CASSLQRRGIQYF.

At least ten counts were recorded for this clonotype. The V gene is TRBV6-5, the J gene TRBJ2-7; D may be TRBD1 (6 bases). This CDR3 has 15 residues. V shed 2 bases and J shed 9 bases, with 20 bases lying between them. Germline lookup yields CDR1 MNHEY and CDR2 SVGAGI. For the CDR3, the DNA is TGTGCCAGCAGTTACGACTCCCGACAGGCCTTCGGGCAGTACTTC. Translation gives CASSYDSRQAFGQYF.

At least ten counts were recorded for this clonotype. The gene calls are TRBV12-3 or TRBV12-4 and TRBJ1-4, with unresolved D. The CDR3 length is 15 residues. The V and J ends lost 5 bases and 6 bases respectively, with 16 bases between them. The CDR3 DNA follows: TGTGCCAGCAGTCTCGGTCGGGGTATTGATGAAAAACTGTTTTTT. Residues: CASSLGRGIDEKLFF.

This clonotype was detected ten times or more. V is TRBV28 and J is TRBJ1-5; D uncertain. Germline V gene data show CDR1 as MDHEN and CDR2 as SYDVKM. The ends were cut back, 3 bases at V and 6 bases at J, with 18 bases in the middle. The CDR3 has 16 residues. The DNA of the CDR3 is TGTGCCAGCAGTTTTACTCCGGGCCAACCTTTTCAGCCCCAGCATTTT. Protein product: CASSFTPGQPFQPQHF.

This clonotype was seen just once. V is TRBV11-2 and J is TRBJ2-2; D not certain. CDR3 length: 15 residues. Per the germline V gene, CDR1 is SGHAT and CDR2 is FQNNGV. V was clipped by 5 bases and J by 4 bases, with 14 bases between them. CDR3 amino acids: CASSLGRMSTGELFF. The CDR3 bases are TGTGCCAGCAGCCTTGGACGGATGAGCACCGGGGAGCTGTTTTTT. The full variable domain, completed using reference TRBV11-2 and TRBJ2-2, is EAGVAQSPRYKIIEKRQSVAFWCNPISGHATLYWYQQILGQGPKLLIQFQNNGVVDDSQLPKDRFSAERLKGVDSTLKIQPAKLEDSAVYLCASSLGRMSTGELFFGEGSRLTVL.

This clonotype is a singleton in its sample. The chain is built from TRBV6-9 and TRBJ2-3; 8 nucleotides match TRBD2. The CDR3 extends over 14 amino acids. Germline CDR1 reads MNHGY; CDR2 reads SVAAGI. Germline trimming cut 6 bases from V and 2 bases from J; bases unmatched to any gene: 4. CDR3 amino acids: CASRLLAVTDTQYF. In nucleotides, the CDR3 is TGTGCCAGCAGACTACTAGCGGTCACAGATACGCAGTATTTT.

This clonotype was seen once. V gene TRBV10-3 combines with J gene TRBJ2-1; D is unclear. CDR3 size: 13 residues. Germline CDR1 reads ENHRY; CDR2 reads SYGVKD. The V end was cut by 0 bases, the J end by 7 bases, with 7 bases between. The CDR3 DNA follows: TGTGCCATCAGTGAGTCGCGGCAAAATGAGCAGTTCTTC. Its protein is CAISESRQNEQFF.

This clonotype was found many times. The V call is TRBV2, the J call TRBJ2-7; 12 bases are a match to TRBD2. Germline V lookup: CDR1 SNHLY, CDR2 FYNNEI. V lost 5 bases to trimming and J lost 6 bases; unmatched junction nucleotides: 5. This CDR3 has 14 residues. In nucleotides, the CDR3 is TGTGCCAGCAGTAGACTAGCGGGGGCCTCCGAGCAGTACTTC. This codes for CASSRLAGASEQYF.

The chain carries TRBV28 and TRBJ2-2, with a tentative D call TRBD2 (6 bases). This CDR3 has 18 amino acids. The V gene lost 5 bases and the J gene lost 0 bases, with 19 bases spanning the gap. The germline gives CDR1 MDHEN, CDR2 SYDVKM. Here the CDR3 reads CASSPLGGELANTGELFF. CDR3 nucleotide sequence: TGTGCCAGCAGTCCCCTCGGGGGAGAACTAGCGAACACCGGGGAGCTGTTTTTT.

This clonotype has ten or more counts. The chain carries TRBV28 and TRBJ2-2; no reliable D call. In germline, CDR1 is MDHEN, CDR2 SYDVKM. Trimming removed 5 bases from V and 6 bases from J, with 10 bases in between. The CDR3 length is 13 residues. CDR3 coding DNA: TGTGCCAGCAGTGTACTCGGCGCCGGGGAGCTGTTTTTT. It codes for CASSVLGAGELFF.

At least ten counts were recorded for this clonotype. The V gene is TRBV28, the J gene TRBJ2-5; no definite D call. Germline loops: CDR1 MDHEN, CDR2 SYDVKM. The CDR3 length is 14 residues. Between the trimmed V and J ends, which lost 3 bases and 0 bases, there was a span of 8 bases. CDR3 amino acids: CASSLSAHQETQYF. In DNA, the CDR3 is TGTGCCAGCAGTTTGTCGGCGCACCAAGAGACCCAGTACTTC. Drawing the rest from reference TRBV28 and TRBJ2-5, the complete variable domain is DVKVTQSSRYLVKRTGEKVFLECVQDMDHENMFWYRQDPGLGLRLIYFSYDVKMKEKGDIPEGYSVSREKKERFSLILESASTNQTSMYLCASSLSAHQETQYFGPGTRLLVL.

This clonotype was seen ten or more times. This sequence joins TRBV7-8 and TRBJ1-5; the D gene is possibly TRBD1 (6 bases). Trimming pared 5 bases from V and 3 bases from J, leaving 23 bases between. Germline V gene lookup returns CDR1 SGHVS and CDR2 FQNEAQ. There are 18 residues in the CDR3. CDR3 residues: CASSRTTSTGSVNQPQHF. DNA of the CDR3: TGTGCCAGCAGCAGGACTACTTCTACAGGGTCGGTCAATCAGCCCCAGCATTTT.